The sequence of this TCR beta chain was determined in a study of cytomegalovirus exposure and HLA in healthy donors. Study information: A prior study identified 117 million unique TCR beta sequences from roughly 180 million T cells. Findings and caveats of the study: There were some V segments, including TRBV6-2 and TRBV6-3, excluded as indistinguishable.

A remark on this clone: The antigen remains undetermined.

The PCR had 60 Vbeta and 13 Jbeta primers. Data came from immunoSEQ multiplex PCR; TCRdb stores just in-frame clones and leaves some out. The data show 160,000 or so clones, around 83% seen once. The CDR3 contains 14 residues. V shed 5 bases, J shed 4 bases, and the junction held 7 bases outside the gene matches. Germline CDR1 LNHDA, CDR2 SQIVND (reference sequence). The sample was PBMCs. The TCR comes from a man in his fifties or sixties in good health and CMV-seropositive. V usage is TRBV19 and J usage is TRBJ2-7, with 8 bases lining up with TRBD2. The CDR3 region is CASSVLAGRYEQYF. CDR3 nucleotide sequence: TGTGCCAGTAGTGTCCTAGCGGGTCGGTACGAGCAGTACTTC.